This T cell receptor beta chain was found in a study of identical twins. cDNA molecules carried unique molecular identifiers, and template switching added a universal primer site. A single record per CDR3 protein comes from TCRdb applying MiXCR to the 5' RACE reads. Of some 570,000 distinct CDR3 sequences detected, 20% to 25% appear once; the ten largest clones hold around 0.48%. The CDR3 runs 15 residues. Germline V gene data show CDR1 as SGHRS and CDR2 as YFSETQ. V dropped 0 bases and J dropped 10 bases, with 17 bases sitting between them. The same sample was also used in a study of yellow fever vaccine responses in identical twins. That source adds: Vaccine T cell responses of twins reportedly seemed partly convergent and partly personalized.

The receptor comes from a woman under 30 in good health. Sequenced input: CD4+ T cells sorted from blood. The V gene is TRBV5-1, the J gene TRBJ2-1, with D possibly matching TRBD2 (6 bases). This CDR3 reads CASSLGGLDVDEQFF. DNA for the CDR3: TGCGCCAGCAGCTTGGGGGGACTGGACGTTGACGAGCAGTTCTTC.